The clone carrying this T cell receptor (beta chain) was seen many times. As yet, its antigen is unknown. This CDR3 contains 16 residues. J lost 5 bases, V lost 0 bases, and 9 bases had no gene match. Per germline, CDR1 LGHNA and CDR2 YSLEER. These data come from a study of identical twins. Study conclusions and caveats: The models gave estimates that fell short of the out-of-frame TCR alpha sharing seen in monozygotic twins.

A template switching step contributed a universal primer site, while unique molecular identifiers were present in the cDNA. TCRdb re-derived calls from the 5' RACE reads in MiXCR, one entry per CDR3 protein. The data show hundreds of thousands of distinct CDR3 sequences, less than 10% seen once. The same sample was also used in a study of yellow fever vaccine responses in identical twins. Turning to that study: Twins' T cell vaccine responses reportedly looked partly convergent, partly personalized.

The receptor comes from a woman aged 18-29 years in good health. The chain recombines TRBV4-3 with TRBJ2-5; 7 positions agree with TRBD1. Sequenced: PBMCs. The CDR3 DNA reads TGCGCCAGCAGCCAAGAGTGGGGGACAGCGTCGGAGACCCAGTACTTC. This gives the protein CASSQEWGTASETQYF.